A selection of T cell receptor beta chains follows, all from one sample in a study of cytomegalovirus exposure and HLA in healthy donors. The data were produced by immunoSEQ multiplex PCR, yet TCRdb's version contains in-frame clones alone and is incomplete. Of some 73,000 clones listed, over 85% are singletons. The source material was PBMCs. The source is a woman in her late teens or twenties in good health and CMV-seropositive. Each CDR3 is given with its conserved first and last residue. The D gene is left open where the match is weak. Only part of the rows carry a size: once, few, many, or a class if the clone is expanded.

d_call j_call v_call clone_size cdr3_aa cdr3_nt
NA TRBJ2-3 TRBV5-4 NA CASSPGVADTQYF TGTGCCAGCAGCCCAGGGGTGGCAGATACGCAGTATTTT
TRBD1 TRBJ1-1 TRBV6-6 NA CASSGTANTEAFF TGTGCCAGCAGTGGGACAGCAAACACTGAAGCTTTCTTT
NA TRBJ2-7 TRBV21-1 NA CASSNSRDRESPLYEQYF TGTGCCAGCAGCAATAGCAGGGACAGGGAGTCCCCTCTCTACGAGCAGTACTTC
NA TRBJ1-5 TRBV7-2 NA CASSLGLTNQPQHF TGTGCCAGCAGCTTAGGACTGACTAATCAGCCCCAGCATTTT
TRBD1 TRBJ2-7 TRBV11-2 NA CASTRWDRGTYEQYF TGTGCCAGCACCCGGTGGGACAGGGGGACCTACGAGCAGTACTTC
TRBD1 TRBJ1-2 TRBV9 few CASRDQGEAGGYTF TGTGCCAGCAGAGACCAGGGGGAAGCGGGTGGCTACACCTTC
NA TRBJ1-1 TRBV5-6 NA CASSLEWTPQEAFF TGTGCCAGCAGCTTGGAATGGACTCCTCAAGAAGCTTTCTTT
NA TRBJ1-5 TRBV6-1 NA CASRQGSRNQPQHF TGTGCCAGCAGACAGGGATCGAGGAATCAGCCCCAGCATTTT
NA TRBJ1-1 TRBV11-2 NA CASSPGQNTEAFF TGTGCCAGCAGCCCGGGACAGAACACTGAAGCTTTCTTT
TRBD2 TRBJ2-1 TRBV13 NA CASSGAGSSYNEQFF TGTGCCAGCAGCGGAGCGGGGAGCTCCTACAATGAGCAGTTCTTC
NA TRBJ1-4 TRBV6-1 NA CASSTAGDLGKLFF TGTGCCAGCTCTACCGCGGGGGACCTAGGAAAACTGTTTTTT
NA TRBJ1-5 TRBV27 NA CASSYVYNQPQHF TGTGCCAGCAGTTACGTCTACAATCAGCCCCAGCATTTT
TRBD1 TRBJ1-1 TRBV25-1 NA CASSKDRGEATEAFF TGTGCCAGCAGTAAAGACAGGGGGGAGGCCACTGAAGCTTTCTTT
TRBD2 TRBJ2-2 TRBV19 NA CATQYISSGTNTGELFF TGTGCCACCCAATATATTTCTAGCGGGACGAACACCGGGGAGCTGTTTTTT
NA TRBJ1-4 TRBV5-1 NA CASSSGGSGTNEKLFF TGCGCCAGCAGCTCGGGGGGATCGGGAACTAATGAAAAACTGTTTTTT
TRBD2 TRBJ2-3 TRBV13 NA CASSPPSGNTADTQYF TGTGCCAGCAGCCCCCCTAGCGGGAATACGGCAGATACGCAGTATTTT
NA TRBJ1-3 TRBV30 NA CAWSRQGASGNTIYF TGTGCCTGGAGTAGGCAGGGTGCATCCGGAAACACCATATATTTT
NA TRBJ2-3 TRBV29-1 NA CSVEGERTDTQYF TGCAGCGTTGAAGGGGAGCGCACAGATACGCAGTATTTT
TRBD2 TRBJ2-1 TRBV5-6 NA CASSPITSGGRSYNEQFF TGTGCCAGCAGCCCCATAACTAGCGGAGGGCGGTCCTACAATGAGCAGTTCTTC
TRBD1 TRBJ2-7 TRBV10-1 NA CASSESGTGLYEQYF TGCGCCAGCAGTGAGTCGGGGACAGGGCTCTACGAGCAGTACTTC
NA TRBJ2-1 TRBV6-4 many CASSPGETGGYNEQFF TGTGCCAGCAGTCCGGGTGAGACAGGCGGGTACAATGAGCAGTTCTTC
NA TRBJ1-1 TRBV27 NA CASSLHRNTEAFF TGTGCCAGCAGTTTGCACAGGAACACTGAAGCTTTCTTT
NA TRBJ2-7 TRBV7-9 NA CASTSPDRPYEQYF TGTGCCAGCACCTCCCCCGACAGACCCTACGAGCAGTACTTC
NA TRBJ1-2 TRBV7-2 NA CASSLERRGGHYGYTF TGTGCCAGCAGCTTAGAGAGGCGGGGGGGCCACTATGGCTACACCTTC
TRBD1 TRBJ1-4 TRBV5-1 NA CASSLVGTGAQLANEKLFF TGCGCCAGCAGCTTGGTGGGGACAGGGGCCCAACTAGCTAATGAAAAACTGTTTTTT
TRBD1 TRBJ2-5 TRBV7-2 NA CASSLMGQDQETQYF TGTGCCAGCAGCCTGATGGGACAGGATCAAGAGACCCAGTACTTC
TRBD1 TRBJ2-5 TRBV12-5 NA CASGTGTGGEETQYF TGTGCTAGTGGTACCGGGACAGGGGGCGAAGAGACCCAGTACTTC
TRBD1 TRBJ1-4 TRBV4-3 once CASSQGTGANEKLFF TGCGCCAGCAGCCAAGGGACAGGGGCTAATGAAAAACTGTTTTTT
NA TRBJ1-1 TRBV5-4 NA CASSNRGLGNTEAFF TGTGCCAGCAGCAACCGAGGGCTCGGGAACACTGAAGCTTTCTTT
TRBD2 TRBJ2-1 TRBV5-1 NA CASSPYGGVSNEQFF TGCGCCAGCAGCCCTTACGGGGGGGTCAGTAATGAGCAGTTCTTC
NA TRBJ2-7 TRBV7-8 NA CASSSEAGWSYEQYF TGTGCCAGCAGCTCAGAGGCGGGATGGTCCTACGAGCAGTACTTC
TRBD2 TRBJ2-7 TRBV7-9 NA CASSLPPGLAGGEQYF TGTGCCAGCAGCTTGCCCCCGGGACTAGCGGGAGGCGAGCAGTACTTC
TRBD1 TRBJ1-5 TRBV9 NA CASSGSRGQGRSGQPQHF TGTGCCAGCAGCGGGAGTAGGGGACAGGGAAGAAGCGGTCAGCCCCAGCATTTT
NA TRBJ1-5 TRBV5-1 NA CASSLEGGRGQPQHF TGCGCCAGCAGCTTGGAGGGTGGGAGGGGGCAGCCCCAGCATTTT
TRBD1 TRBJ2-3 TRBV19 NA CASSQQGGTGEFTDTQYF TGTGCCAGTAGTCAACAAGGAGGGACAGGAGAATTCACAGATACGCAGTATTTT
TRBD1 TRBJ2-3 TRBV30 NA CAWGRTGDGDTQYF TGTGCCTGGGGACGGACAGGGGATGGAGATACGCAGTATTTT
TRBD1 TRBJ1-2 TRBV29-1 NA CSVEDRDINYGYTF TGCAGCGTGGAGGACAGGGATATTAACTATGGCTACACCTTC
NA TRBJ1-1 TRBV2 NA CASSPATANTEAFF TGTGCCAGCAGTCCCGCGACAGCGAACACTGAAGCTTTCTTT
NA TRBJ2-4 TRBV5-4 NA CASSSGTGGAKNIQYF TGTGCCAGCAGCTCAGGGACGGGGGGCGCGAAAAACATTCAGTACTTC
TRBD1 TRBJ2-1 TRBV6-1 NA CASNRGNYNEQFF TGTGCCAGCAACAGGGGAAACTACAATGAGCAGTTCTTC
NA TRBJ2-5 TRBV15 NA CATSTGSRETQYF TGTGCCACCTCGACCGGGAGTAGGGAGACCCAGTACTTC
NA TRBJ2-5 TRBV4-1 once CASSQDLALQETQYF TGCGCCAGCAGCCAAGATCTGGCTCTCCAAGAGACCCAGTACTTC
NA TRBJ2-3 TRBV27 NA CASRGRDTQYF TGTGCCAGCAGGGGGCGTGATACGCAGTATTTT
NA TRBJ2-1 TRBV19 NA CASSPSRSSYNEQFF TGTGCCAGTAGTCCCTCGAGAAGCTCCTACAATGAGCAGTTCTTC
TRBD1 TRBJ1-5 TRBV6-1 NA CASMRQGNNQPQHF TGTGCCAGCATGCGACAGGGGAACAATCAGCCCCAGCATTTT
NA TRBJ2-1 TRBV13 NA CASSLGLVVANEQFF TGTGCCAGCAGCTTAGGCCTAGTAGTGGCCAATGAGCAGTTCTTC
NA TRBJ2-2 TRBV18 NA CASSPQEQGHTGELFF TGTGCCAGCTCACCGCAAGAACAGGGTCATACCGGGGAGCTGTTTTTT
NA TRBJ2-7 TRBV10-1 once CASSESWERPPLSYEQYF TGCGCCAGCAGTGAGTCGTGGGAGCGGCCCCCCTTGTCCTACGAGCAGTACTTC